The T cell receptor (beta chain) described here comes from a study of blood T cell repertoires in COVID-19. Study details: Material from acute and convalescent COVID-19 was sourced from the United States, Italy and Spain. T cells, B-cell-depleted T cells, or PBMCs provided the cDNA or gDNA that served as material.

Germline assignment: CDR1 SNHLY and CDR2 FYNNEI. The CDR3 extends over 15 amino acids. J gave up 5 bases and V 5 bases, and 8 bases lay outside the gene matches. In the study's own analysis: Estimated nucleated cell counts came from reference gene primer amplification. Profiled with immunoSEQ multiplex PCR; TCRdb holds only in-frame clones, not every one. V and J calls plus clone size are reproduced from that table; the DNA served to infer D and trimming. The sample includes fewer than 90,000 clones, 70% to 90% of them seen just once. The chain uses TRBV2 and TRBJ1-4; 7 bases are shared with TRBD1. The sample was peripheral blood. This TCR was recovered from a man older than 75 in a cohort sampled during active COVID-19. The CDR3 spells CASSSDRVGNEKLFF. CDR3 sequence (DNA): TGTGCCAGCAGTTCTGACAGGGTCGGGAATGAAAAACTGTTTTTT.